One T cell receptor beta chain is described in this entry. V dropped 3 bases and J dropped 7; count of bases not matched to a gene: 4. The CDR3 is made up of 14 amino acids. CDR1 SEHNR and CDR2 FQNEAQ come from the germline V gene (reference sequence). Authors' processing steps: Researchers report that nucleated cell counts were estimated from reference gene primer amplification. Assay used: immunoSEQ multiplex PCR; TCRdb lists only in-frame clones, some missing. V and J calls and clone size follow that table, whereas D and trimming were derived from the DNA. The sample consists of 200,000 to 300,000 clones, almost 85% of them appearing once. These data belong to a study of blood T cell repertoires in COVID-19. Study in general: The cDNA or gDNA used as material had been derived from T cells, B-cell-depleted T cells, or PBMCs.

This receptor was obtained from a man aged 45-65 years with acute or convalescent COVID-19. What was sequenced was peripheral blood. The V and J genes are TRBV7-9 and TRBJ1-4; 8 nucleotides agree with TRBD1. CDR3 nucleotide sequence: TGTGCCAGCAGCTTCCGGACAGGGACTGAAAAACTGTTTTTT. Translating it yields CASSFRTGTEKLFF.